The subject of this entry is one T cell receptor (beta chain). Antigen: not known. The sample comes from a study of cytomegalovirus exposure and HLA in healthy donors. Findings of the study overall: According to a subsequent analysis, TCR clusters from the first cohort were inclined to appear together in the 110 or so validation repertoires. In vitro checks showed that a few CMV-associated chains really do target CMV antigens. Both high specificity and high sensitivity reportedly marked the classifier's diagnosis of cytomegalovirus status. The study put some 160 TCR beta chains on its list as cytomegalovirus-associated.

CDR3 length: 15 amino acids. V dropped 6 bases and J dropped 2; count of bases not matched to a gene: 6. Per germline, CDR1 SGHAT and CDR2 FQDESV (reference sequence). Method: immunoSEQ multiplex PCR; TCRdb's copy keeps in-frame clones and lacks some. In the table there are 200,000 or so clones, 84% of which are singletons. Specimen: PBMCs. This sequence was found in a man aged 18 to 30 in good health and CMV-seropositive. V usage is TRBV11-1 and J usage is TRBJ2-7, with 11 bases fitting TRBD2. The CDR3 region is CASRPGTSGPYEQYF. The CDR3 nucleotides read TGTGCCAGCAGACCCGGGACTAGCGGTCCCTACGAGCAGTACTTC.